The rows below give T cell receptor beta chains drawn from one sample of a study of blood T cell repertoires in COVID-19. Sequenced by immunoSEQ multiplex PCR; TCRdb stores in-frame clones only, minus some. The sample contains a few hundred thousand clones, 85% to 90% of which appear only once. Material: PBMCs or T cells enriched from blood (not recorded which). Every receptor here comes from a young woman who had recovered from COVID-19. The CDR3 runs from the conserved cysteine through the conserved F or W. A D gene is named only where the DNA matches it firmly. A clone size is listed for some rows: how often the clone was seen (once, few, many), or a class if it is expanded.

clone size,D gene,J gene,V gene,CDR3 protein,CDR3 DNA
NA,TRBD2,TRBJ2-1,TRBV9,CASSVVAGGPNEQFF,TGTGCCAGCAGCGTAGTAGCGGGAGGGCCCAATGAGCAGTTCTTC
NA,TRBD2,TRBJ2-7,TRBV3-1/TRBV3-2,CASSQGGRFHEQYF,TGTGCCAGCAGCCAAGGCGGGAGGTTCCACGAGCAGTACTTC
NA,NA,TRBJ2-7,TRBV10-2,CASSSSRMDGEQYF,TGCGCCAGCAGTAGTTCCAGGATGGATGGCGAGCAGTACTTC
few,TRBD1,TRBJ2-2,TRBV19,CASGDSWTGELFF,TGTGCCAGTGGGGACAGTTGGACCGGGGAGCTGTTTTTT
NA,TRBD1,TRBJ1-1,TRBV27,CASVGAQGTGRSEAFF,TGTGCCAGCGTAGGGGCCCAGGGGACAGGGCGGTCTGAAGCTTTCTTT
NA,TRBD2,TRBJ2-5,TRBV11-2,CASSLIRGGRETQYF,TGTGCCAGCAGCTTAATCCGGGGGGGCCGGGAGACCCAGTACTTC
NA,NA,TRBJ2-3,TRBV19,CASSSRTDTQYF,TGTGCCAGTAGTTCTCGCACAGATACGCAGTATTTT
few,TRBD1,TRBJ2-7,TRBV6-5,CASKLGTGSHEQYF,TGTGCCAGCAAGCTGGGGACAGGGAGCCACGAGCAGTACTTC
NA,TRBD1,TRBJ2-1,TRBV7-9,CASSLEQGVTRNEQFF,TGTGCCAGCAGCTTAGAGCAGGGGGTAACCCGGAATGAGCAGTTCTTC
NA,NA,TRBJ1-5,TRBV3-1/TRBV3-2,CASSQDPNQPQHF,TGTGCCAGCAGCCAAGATCCAAATCAGCCCCAGCATTTT
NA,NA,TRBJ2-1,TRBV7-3,CASSFSGLTEHEQFF,TGTGCCAGCAGCTTTAGCGGCCTCACAGAACATGAGCAGTTCTTC
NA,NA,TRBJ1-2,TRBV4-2,CASSQDTGSYGYTF,TGTGCCAGCAGCCAAGATACAGGGTCCTATGGCTACACCTTC
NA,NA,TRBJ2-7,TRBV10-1,CARSLRVPYEQYF,TGCGCCAGGAGCCTCAGGGTCCCCTACGAGCAGTACTTC
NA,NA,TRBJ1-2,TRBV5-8,CASSYRTVLNYGYTF,TGTGCCAGCAGCTACCGGACAGTCCTTAACTATGGCTACACCTTC
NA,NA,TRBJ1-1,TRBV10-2,CASSDRGRHTEAFF,TGCGCCAGCAGTGACAGGGGTAGACACACTGAAGCTTTCTTT
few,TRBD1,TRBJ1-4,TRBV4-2,CASSLRSGQGTATNEKLFF,TGTGCCAGCAGCCTACGCTCGGGACAGGGCACAGCAACTAATGAAAAACTGTTTTTT
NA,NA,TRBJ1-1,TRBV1,CTRRGGGMNTEAFF,TGCACCAGGAGGGGGGGCGGGATGAACACTGAAGCTTTCTTT
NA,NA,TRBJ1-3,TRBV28,CASSLHRELTSGNTIYF,TGTGCCAGCAGTTTACACCGGGAACTAACCTCTGGAAACACCATATATTTT
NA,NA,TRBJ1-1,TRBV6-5,CASKGRNTEAFF,TGTGCCAGCAAGGGGCGGAACACTGAAGCTTTCTTT
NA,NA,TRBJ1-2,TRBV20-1,CSALTNYGYTF,TGCAGTGCACTAACTAACTATGGCTACACCTTC
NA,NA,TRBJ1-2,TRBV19,CASSINDRGYTF,TGTGCCAGTAGTATTAACGACAGGGGCTACACCTTC
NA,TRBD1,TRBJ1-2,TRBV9,CASSASRADREYYGYTF,TGTGCCAGCAGCGCAAGCCGGGCGGACAGGGAATACTATGGCTACACCTTC
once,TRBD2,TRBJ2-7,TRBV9,CASSVTPSGNYEQYF,TGTGCCAGCAGCGTAACGCCTAGCGGAAATTACGAGCAGTACTTC
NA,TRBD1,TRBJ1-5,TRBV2,CASSESGGRGRGDQPQHF,TGTGCCAGCAGTGAAAGCGGTGGAAGGGGGCGAGGCGATCAGCCCCAGCATTTT
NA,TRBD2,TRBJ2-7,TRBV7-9,CASRLGTSGVYEQYF,TGTGCCAGCAGACTCGGGACTAGCGGGGTCTACGAGCAGTACTTC
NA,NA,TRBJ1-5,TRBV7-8,CASSLDRYSNQPQHF,TGTGCCAGCAGCTTAGACAGGTATAGCAATCAGCCCCAGCATTTT
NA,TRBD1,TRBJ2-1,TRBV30,CAWTPPGTGDLVEQFF,TGTGCCTGGACCCCCCCGGGGACAGGGGATTTGGTGGAGCAGTTCTTC
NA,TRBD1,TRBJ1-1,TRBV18,CASSWGQGNTEAFF,TGTGCCAGCTCATGGGGACAGGGGAACACTGAAGCTTTCTTT
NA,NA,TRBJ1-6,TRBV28,CASSLEGNGYSPLHF,TGTGCCAGCAGTTTAGAGGGAAACGGTTATTCACCCCTCCACTTT
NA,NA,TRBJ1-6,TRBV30,CASRPGDNSPLHF,TGTGCCTCTAGACCAGGGGATAATTCACCCCTCCACTTT
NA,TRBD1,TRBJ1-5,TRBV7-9,CASSLGTGSMSNQPQHF,TGTGCCAGCAGCTTAGGGACAGGGAGTATGAGCAATCAGCCCCAGCATTTT
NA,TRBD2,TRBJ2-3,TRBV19,CASSIARELTDTQYF,TGTGCCAGTAGTATCGCGCGGGAGCTCACAGATACGCAGTATTTT
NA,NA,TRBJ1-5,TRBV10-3,CAISESERGGYQPQHF,TGTGCCATCAGTGAGTCGGAGAGGGGAGGGTATCAGCCCCAGCATTTT